The TCR beta chain under discussion was sequenced for a study of blood T cell repertoires in COVID-19. Study summary: Material from acute and convalescent COVID-19 was sourced from the United States, Italy and Spain.

Sequencing used immunoSEQ multiplex PCR; TCRdb keeps in-frame clones, though not all of them. The table has about 130,000 clones, about 89% seen once; the top ten hold around 4.5%. The V gene's germline CDR1 is KGHSH and CDR2 LQKENI. The trim removed 2 bases at V and 0 bases at J, leaving 3 bases unmatched. The CDR3 consists of 15 residues. Followed over time, Seattle patients had been enrolled while infection was active. The rearrangement uses TRBV18 and TRBJ2-7; 8 bases line up with TRBD2. The sample comprised peripheral blood. This TCR derives from a man in his 60s with COVID-19, enrolled during active disease. CDR3 amino acids: CASSPVAGSSYEQYF. CDR3 nucleotides: TGTGCCAGCTCACCAGTAGCGGGGAGCTCCTACGAGCAGTACTTC.